These T cell receptor beta chains were read from a single sample in a study of blood T cell repertoires in COVID-19. Sequencing was performed with immunoSEQ multiplex PCR; in TCRdb, only in-frame clones are kept and a portion is missing. In the table there are approximately 170,000 clones, around 84% of which are singletons. Sequencing was performed on peripheral blood. All receptors come from a woman older than 75 with acute or convalescent COVID-19. Each CDR3 is given with its conserved first and last residue. Each record gives: V gene, clone size, D gene, J gene, CDR3 DNA, CDR3 protein. D genes are given only for firm matches. Size tells how often a clone was seen (once, few, many) or the class of an expanded clone, and some rows leave it out.

TRBV7-2	-	-	TRBJ1-3	TGTGCCAGCAGCTTAGCCGGGGGAGAGGGAAACACCATATATTTT	CASSLAGGEGNTIYF
TRBV5-5	-	-	TRBJ1-1	TGTGCCAGCAGCTGGCTCCAAGGGGGCACTGAAGCTTTCTTT	CASSWLQGGTEAFF
TRBV5-4	-	TRBD2	TRBJ2-3	TGTGCCAGCAGCTGGGGACTAGCGGGAATAGATACGCAGTATTTT	CASSWGLAGIDTQYF
TRBV19	-	-	TRBJ2-6	TGTGCCAGTAGTCTGGACAGACGGGCCAACGTCCTGACTTTC	CASSLDRRANVLTF
TRBV28	-	TRBD2	TRBJ2-1	TGTGCCAGCAGCCTAGCGGGAAGTAACCTTGAGCAGTTCTTC	CASSLAGSNLEQFF
TRBV3-1/TRBV3-2	-	-	TRBJ1-1	TGTGCCAGCAGCCAAGTTCTAGAGTCGAACACTGAAGCTTTCTTT	CASSQVLESNTEAFF
TRBV29-1	-	-	TRBJ2-1	TGCAGCGGGGTGACCTCCACAGGTGAGCAGTTCTTC	CSGVTSTGEQFF
TRBV19	once	TRBD2	TRBJ2-3	TGTGCCAGTAGTATTGGTCTAGCGGGGTATGAAGATACGCAGTATTTT	CASSIGLAGYEDTQYF
TRBV4-3	-	TRBD1	TRBJ2-6	TGCGCCAGCAGCCAAGATATGGGGACAGTCCCTGGGGCCAACGTCCTGACTTTC	CASSQDMGTVPGANVLTF
TRBV15	once	-	TRBJ1-2	TGTGCCACCAGCACACCGGACGGGGGGTACTATGGCTACACCTTC	CATSTPDGGYYGYTF
TRBV7-9	-	-	TRBJ1-1	TGTGCCAGCAGCTTACGCCGCGGGGTCGAAGCTTTCTTT	CASSLRRGVEAFF
TRBV5-5	-	-	TRBJ2-7	TGTGCCAGCAGCTTGGTTAGGGGCGCCAGCTCCTACGAGCAGTACTTC	CASSLVRGASSYEQYF
TRBV19	few	-	TRBJ2-7	TGTGCCAGTAGTATATCCCGAGGGGGTCTGGGCGAGCAGTACTTC	CASSISRGGLGEQYF
TRBV5-4	once	TRBD1	TRBJ1-2	TGTGCCAGCAGACCAGGGACAGCTAACTATGGCTACACCTTC	CASRPGTANYGYTF
TRBV4-1	-	TRBD2	TRBJ2-1	TGCGCCAGCACCGTAGGCGGGGGACCCTACAATGAGCAGTTCTTC	CASTVGGGPYNEQFF
TRBV4-2	-	TRBD2	TRBJ2-2	TGTGCCAGCAGCCAAGTTAGCGGGCATACGAACACCGGGGAGCTGTTTTTT	CASSQVSGHTNTGELFF
TRBV6-1	-	-	TRBJ2-3	TGTGCCAGCAGTGTCAGACTAGGCACTAGCACAGATACGCAGTATTTT	CASSVRLGTSTDTQYF
TRBV5-4	-	TRBD2	TRBJ2-2	TGTGCCAGCAGCTTGAAGGCAGGGAGGGCCGGGGAGCTGTTTTTT	CASSLKAGRAGELFF
TRBV6-5	-	TRBD1	TRBJ2-7	TGTGCCAGCTCCGAAGAGGGGACAGGATACTACGAGCAGTACTTC	CASSEEGTGYYEQYF
TRBV7-3	once	TRBD1	TRBJ2-6	TGTGCCAGCAGCTTAACTGGACAGGCGAGATCTGGGGCCAACGTCCTGACTTTC	CASSLTGQARSGANVLTF
TRBV6-2/TRBV6-3	many	TRBD2	TRBJ2-2	TGTGCCAGCAGCTATAGCGGGGGGGCCTCCGGGGAGCTGTTTTTT	CASSYSGGASGELFF
TRBV11-2	-	-	TRBJ2-5	TGTGCCAGCAGCTCCCCAGGATCCCAAGAGACCCAGTACTTC	CASSSPGSQETQYF
TRBV19	-	TRBD2	TRBJ2-3	TGTGCCAGTAGGACAGTAGCGGGAACAGATACGCAGTATTTT	CASRTVAGTDTQYF
TRBV2	-	-	TRBJ1-4	TGTGCCAGCAGTGGGGGCCCTCTGGGTATCTCGAAACTTTTT	CASSGGPLGISKLF
TRBV29-1	-	TRBD2	TRBJ2-7	TGCAGCGTGAGGGACTATCCCTCCTACGAGCAGTACTTC	CSVRDYPSYEQYF
TRBV1	-	-	TRBJ2-1	TGCACCAGCAGCCAAGATCTAGCGGCCGAGAAGTTCTTC	CTSSQDLAAEKFF
TRBV10-3	-	TRBD2	TRBJ2-2	TGTGCCATCACACGGGGCAGCGGGGGGGCCGACACCGGGGAGCTGTTTTTT	CAITRGSGGADTGELFF
TRBV5-1	-	TRBD1	TRBJ1-4	TGCGCCAGCAGCGGTTCAGGGGGCGCAAATGAAAAACTGTTTTTT	CASSGSGGANEKLFF
TRBV12-5	few	TRBD2	TRBJ2-3	TGTGCTAGTGGTCCGAGACTAGCGGGCTCAGATACGCAGTATTTT	CASGPRLAGSDTQYF
TRBV14	few	-	TRBJ1-1	TGTGCCAGCAGCCAAGGACTCAGGAACACTGAAGCTTTCTTT	CASSQGLRNTEAFF
TRBV5-1	few	TRBD1	TRBJ1-6	TGCGCCAGCAGCCGGACGACAGGGGGCCGGTCACCCCTCCACTTT	CASSRTTGGRSPLHF
TRBV7-9	-	TRBD1	TRBJ1-4	TGTGCCAGCAGCCGTAGACAGGGTACTAATGAAAAACTGTTTTTT	CASSRRQGTNEKLFF
TRBV7-6	-	TRBD2	TRBJ2-3	TGTGCCAGCAGCTTACAGCTAGCGGGAGGGCCGGCAGATACGCAGTATTTT	CASSLQLAGGPADTQYF
TRBV14	-	TRBD1	TRBJ2-3	TGTGCCAGCAGCCAAAGGATCCGTGGAGGGACAGGGAAGTATTTT	CASSQRIRGGTGKYF
TRBV9	-	-	TRBJ1-4	TGTGCCAGCAGCCCCACCCACGCAGGGTATAATGAAAAACTGTTTTTT	CASSPTHAGYNEKLFF
TRBV9	few	-	TRBJ2-5	TGTGCCAGCAGCGTAGCGCCGACAGGAGTTGAGACCCAGTACTTC	CASSVAPTGVETQYF
TRBV24-1	many	TRBD2	TRBJ2-3	TGTGCCACCAGTGATTTCACGGGAGGTGGAGATACGCAGTATTTT	CATSDFTGGGDTQYF
TRBV29-1	few	TRBD2	TRBJ2-7	TGCAGCGTTGGGGGAGCGGGACCCACCTACGAGCAGTACTTC	CSVGGAGPTYEQYF
TRBV12-1	-	-	TRBJ2-7	TGTGCCAGCAGCCCCGACAGGACTAGCGGGAGAACCTACGAGCAGTACTTC	CASSPDRTSGRTYEQYF
TRBV10-3	-	-	TRBJ1-2	TGTGCCATCAGTGAGTCCACAGGCTATGGCTACACCTTC	CAISESTGYGYTF
TRBV3-1/TRBV3-2	-	TRBD1	TRBJ2-5	TGTGCCAGCAGCCAAGAGGGACAGAGGCAAGAGACCCAGTACTTC	CASSQEGQRQETQYF
TRBV3-1/TRBV3-2	-	TRBD2	TRBJ2-2	TGTGCCAGCAGCCATAGGACTAGCCGGACCGGGGAGCTGTTTTTT	CASSHRTSRTGELFF